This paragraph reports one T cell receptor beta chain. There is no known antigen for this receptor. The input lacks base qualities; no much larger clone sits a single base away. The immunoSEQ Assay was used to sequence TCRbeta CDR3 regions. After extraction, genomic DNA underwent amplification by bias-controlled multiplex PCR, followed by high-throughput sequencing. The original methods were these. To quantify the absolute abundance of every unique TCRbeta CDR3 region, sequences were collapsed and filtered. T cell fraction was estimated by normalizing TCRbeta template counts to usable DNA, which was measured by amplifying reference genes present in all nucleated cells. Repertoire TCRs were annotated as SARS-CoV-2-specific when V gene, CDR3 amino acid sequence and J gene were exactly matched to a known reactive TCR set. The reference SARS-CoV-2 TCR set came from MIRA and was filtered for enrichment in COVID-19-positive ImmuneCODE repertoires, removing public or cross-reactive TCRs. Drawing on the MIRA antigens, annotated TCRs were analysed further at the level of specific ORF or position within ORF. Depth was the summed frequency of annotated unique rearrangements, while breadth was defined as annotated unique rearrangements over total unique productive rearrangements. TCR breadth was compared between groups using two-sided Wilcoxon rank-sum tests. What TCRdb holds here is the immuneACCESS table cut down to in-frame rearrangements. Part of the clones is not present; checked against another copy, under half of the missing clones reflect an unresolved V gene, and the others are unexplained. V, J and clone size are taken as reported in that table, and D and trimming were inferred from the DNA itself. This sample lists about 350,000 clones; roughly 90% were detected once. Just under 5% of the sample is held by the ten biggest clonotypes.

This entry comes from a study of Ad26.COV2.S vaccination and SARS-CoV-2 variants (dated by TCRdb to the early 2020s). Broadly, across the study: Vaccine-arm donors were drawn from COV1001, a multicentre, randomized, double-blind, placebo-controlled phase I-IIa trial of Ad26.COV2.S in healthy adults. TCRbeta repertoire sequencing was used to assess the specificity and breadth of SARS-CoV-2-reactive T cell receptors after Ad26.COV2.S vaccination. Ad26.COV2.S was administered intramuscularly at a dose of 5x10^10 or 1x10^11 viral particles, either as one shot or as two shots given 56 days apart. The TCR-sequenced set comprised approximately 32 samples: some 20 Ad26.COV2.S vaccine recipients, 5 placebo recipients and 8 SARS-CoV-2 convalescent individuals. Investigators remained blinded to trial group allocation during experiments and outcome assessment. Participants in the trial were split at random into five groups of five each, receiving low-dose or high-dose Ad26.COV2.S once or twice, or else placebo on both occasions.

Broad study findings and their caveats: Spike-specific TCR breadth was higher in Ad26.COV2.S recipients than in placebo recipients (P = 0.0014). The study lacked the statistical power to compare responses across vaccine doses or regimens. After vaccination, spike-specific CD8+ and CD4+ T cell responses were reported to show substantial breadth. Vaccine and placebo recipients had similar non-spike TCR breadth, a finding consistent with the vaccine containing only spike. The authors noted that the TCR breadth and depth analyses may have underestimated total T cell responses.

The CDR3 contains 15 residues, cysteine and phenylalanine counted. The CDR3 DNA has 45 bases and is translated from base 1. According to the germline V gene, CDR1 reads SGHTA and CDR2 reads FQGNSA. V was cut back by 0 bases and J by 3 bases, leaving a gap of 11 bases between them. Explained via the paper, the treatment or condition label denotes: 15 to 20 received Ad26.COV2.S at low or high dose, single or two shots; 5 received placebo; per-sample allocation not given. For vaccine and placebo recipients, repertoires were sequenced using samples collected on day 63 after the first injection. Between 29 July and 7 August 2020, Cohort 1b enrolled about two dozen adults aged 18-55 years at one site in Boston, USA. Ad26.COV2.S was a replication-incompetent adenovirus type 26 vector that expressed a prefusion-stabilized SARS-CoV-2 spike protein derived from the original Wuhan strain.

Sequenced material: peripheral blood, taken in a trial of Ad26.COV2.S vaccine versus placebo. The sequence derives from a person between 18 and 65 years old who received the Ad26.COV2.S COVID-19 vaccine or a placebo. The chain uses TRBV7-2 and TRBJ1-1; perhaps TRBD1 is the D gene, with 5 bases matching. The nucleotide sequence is TGTGCCAGCAGCTTAGCTGTGGGGGTGGACACTGAAGCTTTCTTT. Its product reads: CASSLAVGVDTEAFF.